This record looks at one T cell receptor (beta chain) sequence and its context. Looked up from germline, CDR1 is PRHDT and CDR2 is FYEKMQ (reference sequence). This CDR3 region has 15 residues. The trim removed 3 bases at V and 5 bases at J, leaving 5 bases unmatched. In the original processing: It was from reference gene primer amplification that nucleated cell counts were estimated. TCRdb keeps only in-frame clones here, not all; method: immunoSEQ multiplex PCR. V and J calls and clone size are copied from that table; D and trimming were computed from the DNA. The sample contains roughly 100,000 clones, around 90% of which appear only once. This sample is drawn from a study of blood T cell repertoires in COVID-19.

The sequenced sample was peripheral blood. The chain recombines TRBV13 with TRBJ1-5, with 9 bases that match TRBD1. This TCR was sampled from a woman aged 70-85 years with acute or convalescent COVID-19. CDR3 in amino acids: CASSFGTGRDQPQHF. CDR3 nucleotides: TGTGCCAGCAGCTTTGGGACAGGGAGGGATCAGCCCCAGCATTTT.